This TCR beta chain was captured by sequencing in a study of T cells after yellow fever vaccination. The study made its TCR cDNA through 5'RACE template switching. That step introduced a universal primer site along with UMIs. TCRdb reprocessed the 5' RACE reads via MiXCR and lists one record per CDR3 protein. Of some 290,000 distinct CDR3 sequences listed, 9.5% to 12% are singletons. CDR1 and CDR2 (germline): MNHNY, SVGAGI (reference sequence). The CDR3 is 14 residues long. V gave up 6 bases and J gave up 3 bases, with 12 bases separating them. In its sample, this clonotype was seen a few times. This specimen consisted of CD4+ T cells sorted from PBMCs, obtained 45 days after the yellow fever booster vaccination. This TCR came from a man between 18 and 35 years old who received the YFV17D yellow fever vaccine. V usage is TRBV6-6 and J usage is TRBJ1-5; D may be TRBD1 (5 bases). The CDR3 DNA follows: TGTGCCAGCAGCCCCTTGACAGTCAATCAGCCCCAGCATTTT. As protein: CASSPLTVNQPQHF.